A single sample gave rise to the 27 T cell receptor beta chains below, sequenced in a study of T cell responses to AZD1222 COVID-19 vaccine (dated by TCRdb to the early 2020s). This specimen's time point label, per the study, means: about 28 days (+/-7) after the second vaccine dose. The library was prepared using the immunoSEQ multiplex PCR assay. TCRdb took this table from immuneACCESS and kept in-frame rearrangements with V and J called. Such tables lack part of the clones; where checked against another copy, unresolved V genes explain under half of the gap, and the rest is unexplained. The table for this sample lists over 85,000 clones; roughly 89% of them were counted only once. The ten largest clones add up to roughly 15% of the sample. The sample in question was peripheral blood, obtained 28 days after the second AZD1222 dose. The receptors were sampled from an adult who received the AZD1222 COVID-19 vaccine.

The chain has TRBV24-1 and TRBJ2-5; D is possibly TRBD2 (5 bases). CDR1 and CDR2 from the germline V gene are KGHDR and SFDVKD. The CDR3 consists of 14 residues. The germline V and J ends were trimmed by 5 bases and 7 bases, with 16 bases remaining between them. The CDR3: CATSAIRGFVTQYF. The CDR3 DNA reads TGTGCCACCAGTGCCATACGGGGATTTGTGACCCAGTACTTC.

The rearrangement uses TRBV5-1 and TRBJ2-7; 10 nucleotides agree with TRBD1. From germline, CDR1 is SGHRS and CDR2 YFSETQ. The ends lost 6 bases at V and 0 bases at J; junction bases unmatched: 12. The CDR3 runs to 17 residues. CDR3 sequence: CASTVIPGQGISYEQYF. The CDR3, as DNA: TGCGCCAGCACCGTGATTCCGGGACAGGGGATCTCCTACGAGCAGTACTTC.

This clone was detected a few times. The chain joins TRBV6-5 to TRBJ2-3, with 8 bases identical to TRBD2. Germline V lookup: CDR1 MNHEY, CDR2 SVGAGI. CDR3 size: 15 residues. V was pared by 1 base and J by 4 bases, with 4 bases of the junction left unmatched. The CDR3 DNA reads as TGTGCCAGCAGTTACTACGGGCGGGGGGCAGATACGCAGTATTTT. Protein sequence: CASSYYGRGADTQYF.

V gene TRBV5-1 combines with J gene TRBJ2-3, with 15 bases aligning to TRBD2. The CDR3 runs 16 residues. The germline V gene has CDR1 SGHRS and CDR2 YFSETQ. Trimming took 3 bases from V and 3 from J; bases not matched to a gene: 2. This chain's CDR3 is CASSYGLAGGTDTQYF. The CDR3 nucleotides are TGCGCCAGCAGCTATGGACTAGCGGGGGGGACAGATACGCAGTATTTT.

The chain employs TRBV5-1 and TRBJ2-1; maybe TRBD2 (6 bases). Per the germline V gene, CDR1 is SGHRS and CDR2 is YFSETQ. This CDR3 has 16 residues. V was pared by 0 bases and J by 5 bases, with 15 bases between. CDR3 sequence: CASSLGDGLANNEQFF. CDR3 sequence (DNA): TGCGCCAGCAGCTTGGGGGACGGGCTAGCGAACAATGAGCAGTTCTTC.

The rearrangement links TRBV6-5 to TRBJ1-1; D is uncertain. CDR3 length equals 15 residues. Trimming removed 1 base from V and 1 base from J, with 10 bases in between. Germline lookup yields CDR1 MNHEY and CDR2 SVGAGI. The CDR3 nucleotides read TGTGCCAGCAGTTACTATCCGGGAGCGAACACTGAAGCTTTCTTT. This codes for CASSYYPGANTEAFF.

This chain's CDR3 is CASSLAAGDHYEQYF. CDR3 in DNA: TGCGCCAGCAGCTTGGCGGCAGGGGACCATTACGAGCAGTACTTC. The V call is TRBV5-1, the J call TRBJ2-7; maybe TRBD1 (6 bases). The CDR3 has 15 residues. Germline CDR1 is SGHRS and CDR2 is YFSETQ. V dropped 0 bases and J dropped 4 bases, with 14 bases sitting between them.

In its sample, this clone was seen many times. This chain links TRBV24-1 with TRBJ2-1, with 8 bases that match TRBD2. V dropped 2 bases and J dropped 0; count of bases not matched to a gene: 5. The CDR3 has 17 amino acids. CDR1 and CDR2 (germline): KGHDR, SFDVKD. The CDR3, as DNA: TGTGCCACCAGTGATTCCCAGCGGGGGCCCTCCTACAATGAGCAGTTCTTC. This translates into CATSDSQRGPSYNEQFF.

The V and J genes are TRBV7-9 and TRBJ1-3; 9 bases are a match to TRBD1. Per germline, CDR1 SEHNR and CDR2 FQNEAQ (reference sequence). J was trimmed by 4 bases and V by 11 bases; bases with no gene match: 6. The CDR3 covers 13 residues. The CDR3 protein is CAVQGAAGNTIYF. CDR3 bases: TGTGCCGTACAGGGGGCCGCAGGAAACACCATATATTTT.

This chain joins TRBV2 and TRBJ1-1, with unresolved D. V gave up 0 bases and J gave up 2 bases, with 7 bases separating them. The CDR3 is 14 amino acids. CDR1 and CDR2 from the germline V gene are SNHLY and FYNNEI. This CDR3 reads CASSEAWGNTEAFF. Here the CDR3 DNA reads TGTGCCAGCAGTGAAGCCTGGGGTAACACTGAAGCTTTCTTT. The complete variable domain, with remaining parts taken from reference TRBV2 and TRBJ1-1, reads EPEVTQTPSHQVTQMGQEVILRCVPISNHLYFYWYRQILGQKVEFLVSFYNNEISEKSEIFDDQFSVERPDGSNFTLKIRSTKLEDSAMYFCASSEAWGNTEAFFGQGTRLTVV.

The chain recombines TRBV15 with TRBJ1-2, with a tentative D call TRBD1 (5 bases). Trimming removed 0 bases at V and 2 bases at J, with 10 bases between. Germline V lookup: CDR1 LNHNV, CDR2 YYDKDF (reference sequence). There are 15 residues in the CDR3. This CDR3 is CATSRDLEGNYGYTF. DNA of the CDR3: TGTGCCACCAGCAGAGATCTGGAGGGGAACTATGGCTACACCTTC.

The CDR3 here is CASSLLGMNYGYTF. The CDR3 DNA reads as TGTGCCAGCAGCCTTCTAGGGATGAACTATGGCTACACCTTC. V gene TRBV14 combines with J gene TRBJ1-2, with no clear D. V was clipped by 4 bases and J by 2 bases, with 11 bases between them. This CDR3 spans 14 amino acids. The germline V gene has CDR1 SGHDN and CDR2 FVKESK.

V gene TRBV6-4 combines with J gene TRBJ1-6; 10 nucleotides match TRBD1. CDR1 and CDR2 (germline): MRHNA, SNTAGT. CDR3 length: 15 residues. After removal of 6 bases from V and 5 bases from J, the junction contained 4 bases not matched to a gene. CDR3 coding DNA: TGTGCCAGCAGGGCGGGACAGGGGCATAATTCACCCCTCCACTTT. Protein product: CASRAGQGHNSPLHF.

The rearrangement uses TRBV4-1 and TRBJ1-5; tentatively, D is TRBD1 (6 bases). CDR3 length equals 17 residues. Germline CDR1 and CDR2: MGHRA and YSYEKL. Trimming stripped 3 bases from V and 2 bases from J, with 17 bases between. This chain's CDR3 is CASSQETGLEGNQPQHF. The CDR3 DNA sequence: TGCGCCAGCAGCCAGGAGACAGGATTGGAAGGCAATCAGCCCCAGCATTTT.

A remark on this clone: Germline is not matched at one junction end, which may reflect a read error. The chain has TRBV12-3 or TRBV12-4 and TRBJ1-2; tentative D call: TRBD1 (6 bases). This CDR3 has 12 residues. The CDR3 is CTSGGGGYGYTF. The CDR3 DNA reads as TGTACCAGCGGGGGGGGCGGCTATGGCTACACCTTC.

The chain employs TRBV5-1 and TRBJ1-3; no definite D call. The CDR3 runs to 13 residues. V shed 7 bases and J shed 2 bases, with 10 bases lying between them. Looked up from germline, CDR1 is SGHRS and CDR2 is YFSETQ. The CDR3 nucleotides read TGCGCCAGCTGTACGGGCCCTGGAAACACCATATATTTT. Protein: CASCTGPGNTIYF.

The gene calls are TRBV24-1 and TRBJ2-5, with TRBD2 as a possible D gene (5 bases). This CDR3 has 13 amino acids. V gave up 4 bases and J gave up 5 bases, with 10 bases separating them. In germline, CDR1 is KGHDR, CDR2 SFDVKD. DNA of the CDR3: TGTGCCACCAGTGAACGGGATCGGGAGACCCAGTACTTC. Protein product: CATSERDRETQYF.

The V call is TRBV27, the J call TRBJ1-1, with a weak D call TRBD1 (5 bases). Germline CDR1 and CDR2: MNHEY and SMNVEV (reference sequence). V was pared by 6 bases and J by 2 bases, with 13 bases between. This CDR3 region has 14 residues. CDR3 sequence (DNA): TGTGCCAGCAGCCTTAACGGGGGTAACACTGAAGCTTTCTTT. As protein: CASSLNGGNTEAFF.

Ten or more counts support this clone. This specimen includes other DNA sequences encoding the same CDR3. V is TRBV25-1 and J is TRBJ1-1; D perhaps matches TRBD1 (5 bases). The germline V and J ends were trimmed by 3 bases and 3 bases, with 11 bases remaining between them. In germline, CDR1 is MGHDK, CDR2 SYGVNS. The CDR3 covers 14 residues. The CDR3 bases are TGTGCCAGCAGTGATGGAGGGGTAGACACTGAAGCTTTCTTT. Residues: CASSDGGVDTEAFF.

This chain uses TRBV2 with TRBJ1-2; 10 positions agree with TRBD1. The ends lost 2 bases at V and 3 bases at J; junction bases unmatched: 3. This CDR3 contains 15 residues. Germline V CDR1 and CDR2: SNHLY, FYNNEI. The CDR3 region has the DNA TGTGCCAGCAGTGAACCGGGACAGGGGCACTATGGCTACACCTTC. As protein: CASSEPGQGHYGYTF.

The chain carries TRBV27 and TRBJ1-1, with D tentatively TRBD1 (5 bases). This CDR3 is built from 13 residues. The germline CDR1 and CDR2 sequences are MNHEY and SMNVEV (reference sequence). V was trimmed by 2 bases and J by 6 bases, leaving 10 bases between them. CDR3 residues: CASSLGGSAEAFF. DNA of the CDR3: TGTGCCAGCAGTTTAGGGGGGTCGGCTGAAGCTTTCTTT.

This clone was seen only once. The V and J genes are TRBV3-1 (or the pseudogene TRBV3-2) and TRBJ2-1; D call uncertain. V was clipped by 1 base and J by 6 bases, with 10 bases between them. Germline lookup yields CDR1 LGHDT and CDR2 YNNKEL (reference sequence). The CDR3 is 14 residues long. For the CDR3, the DNA is TGTGCCAGCAGCCAAGGTGATAGTCTCAATGAGCAGTTCTTC. Translation gives CASSQGDSLNEQFF.

This clone was observed a handful of times. This chain joins TRBV4-1 and TRBJ2-3, with 7 bases that match TRBD2. Germline V lookup: CDR1 MGHRA, CDR2 YSYEKL. Unmatched junction bases numbered 7, after V lost 7 bases and J lost 3 bases. The CDR3 length is 14 residues. CDR3: CASMGGGPTDTQYF. The CDR3 coding sequence is TGCGCCAGCATGGGGGGAGGGCCAACAGATACGCAGTATTTT.

The V call is TRBV27, the J call TRBJ1-5; D uncertain. Trimming took off 4 bases at V and 4 bases at J, with 8 bases between the two ends. CDR3 length equals 13 residues. Germline V lookup: CDR1 MNHEY, CDR2 SMNVEV (reference sequence). CDR3 loop: CASSWGSNQPQHF. In nucleotides, the CDR3 is TGTGCCAGCAGTTGGGGTTCAAATCAGCCCCAGCATTTT.

V gene TRBV29-1 combines with J gene TRBJ2-7; D tentatively fits TRBD1 or TRBD2 (5 bases each). The CDR3 consists of 13 residues. The V gene's germline CDR1 is SQVTM and CDR2 ANQGSEA. The V end was cut by 6 bases, the J end by 3 bases, with 15 bases between. The CDR3, as DNA: TGCAGCGTGTCCACGGGGACCGGCTACGAGCAGTACTTC. Translating it yields CSVSTGTGYEQYF.

The rearrangement joins TRBV3-1 (or the pseudogene TRBV3-2) to TRBJ2-7; TRBD2 agrees at 13 bases. The CDR3 runs 17 residues. The trim removed 2 bases at V and 7 bases at J, leaving 11 bases unmatched. Looked up from germline, CDR1 is LGHDT and CDR2 is YNNKEL (reference sequence). Here the CDR3 DNA reads TGTGCCAGCAGCCAAATGCCACTAGCGGGGGGGCCTCAAGAGCAGTACTTC. It codes for CASSQMPLAGGPQEQYF.

V is TRBV5-5 and J is TRBJ2-1, with TRBD2 matching 8 bases. CDR1 is SGHKS and CDR2 is YYEKEE in the germline V gene (reference sequence). The CDR3 consists of 16 residues. V gave up 1 base and J gave up 5 bases; unmatched junction bases: 8. This chain's CDR3 is CASSLKRQRENNEQFF. CDR3 bases: TGTGCCAGCAGCTTGAAACGCCAGCGGGAGAACAATGAGCAGTTCTTC.